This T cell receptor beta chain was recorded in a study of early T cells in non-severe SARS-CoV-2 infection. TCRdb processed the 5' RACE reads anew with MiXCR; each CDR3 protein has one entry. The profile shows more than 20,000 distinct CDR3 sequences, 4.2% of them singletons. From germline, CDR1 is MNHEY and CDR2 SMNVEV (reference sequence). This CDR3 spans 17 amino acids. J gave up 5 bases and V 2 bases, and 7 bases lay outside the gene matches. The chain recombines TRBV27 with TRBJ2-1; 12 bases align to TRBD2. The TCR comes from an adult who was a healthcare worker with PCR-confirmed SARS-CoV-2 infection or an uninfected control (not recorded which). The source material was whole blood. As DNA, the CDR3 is TGTGCCAGCAGTTTACTAGCGGGAGGGCCAATCCACAATGAGCAGTTCTTC. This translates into CASSLLAGGPIHNEQFF.